This record covers a single T cell receptor beta chain. There are many counts of this clonotype. What antigen it recognizes has not been identified. Base qualities are not at hand, and no much larger clone is one base apart. Ends trimmed: V by 3 bases, J by 9 bases; bases unmatched to a gene: 9. Spanning cysteine to phenylalanine, the CDR3 consists of 15 amino acids. CDR3 DNA only is kept here, 45 bases in frame from base 1. The germline V gene (reference sequence) gives CDR1 as DFQATT and CDR2 as SNEGSKA. TCR cDNA was synthesized by 5'RACE template switching, through which a universal primer site and unique molecular identifiers were introduced. cDNA synthesis was primed from both the TCR alpha and TCR beta constant segments. Libraries were amplified in two PCR steps, with sample barcodes and sequencing adapters added in the second step. Sequencing of libraries was performed on Illumina HiSeq 2500 (2x100 bp) or NovaSeq (2x150 bp). Processing in the source paper ran as follows. MIGEC handled demultiplexing of reads and collapsing into UMI consensus sequences, while MiXCR performed V(D)J alignment. Clonotypes responding to the vaccine were identified with edgeR on replicate PBMC samples, with the criteria of FDR below 0.01 and a log2 fold change above 5 up to day 15. Bulk clonotypes were assigned CD4 or CD8 identity according to which sequenced CD4 or CD8 repertoire held them at higher abundance. TCRdb took the public reads, trimmed them with fastp at Q25, ran MiXCR for clone calling and kept in-frame beta chains. Here each entry gathers all rows of one CDR3 protein and keeps the most common genes and DNA. For this entry, the V and J calls and clone size follow TCRdb and not the study's own pipeline. Counted in this sample were about 130,000 distinct CDR3 sequences; under 8% of them appeared once. Jointly, the top ten make up 2.5% of the sample.

The data were taken from a study of T cells after yellow fever vaccination (dated by TCRdb to the late 2010s). Notes on the research overall: The SMART-Seq v4 Ultra Low Input RNA kit was used to prepare libraries from fractions with low cell numbers. To follow T-cell clones before and after primary and booster YFV17D yellow fever vaccination, bulk TCR alpha and beta repertoires were sequenced over time. Two healthy male donors, one aged 18 to 30 and one aged 30 to 40 years, made up the cohort. Blood was drawn at multiple timepoints before and after primary and secondary immunization, with bulk PBMC replicates and cell subsets isolated. Results the study describes overall, beyond this receptor: Most clones expanded after primary vaccination (almost 98% of CD4 and 88% of CD8) were re-detected after the booster, suggesting that broad memory maintenance occurred. A small fraction of clonotypes showed up in both the CD4 and CD8 compartments, probably as a result of convergent recombination. Because the study included only a couple of donors, the extent to which the findings can be generalized is limited. FACS-sorted repertoires could contain abundant contaminating clonotypes from the bulk population, so computational filtering was required. The secondary T-cell response was weaker than the primary response but faster, peaking on day 5 instead of day 15.

The treatment or condition label, as the study defines it: live attenuated yellow fever vaccine strain. PBMCs were isolated from peripheral blood using a standard Ficoll-Paque protocol. Dynabeads CD4 and CD8 positive selection kits were used to isolate CD4 and CD8 T-cell fractions. TriZol was used to extract RNA from bulk PBMCs, from CD4 and CD8 fractions, and from dextramer-positive and dextramer-negative fractions. The sample was CD4+ T cells sorted from PBMCs, taken around 10 days after the first yellow fever vaccination. The V gene is TRBV20-1 and the J gene is TRBJ1-6, with 9 central nucleotides matching TRBD1. This TCR came from a man in his late teens or twenties who received the YFV17D yellow fever vaccine. The DNA sequence follows: TGCAGTGCTAGGGACAGGGGAAGGGGTTTTTCACCCCTCCACTTT. It specifies CSARDRGRGFSPLHF.